The 9 T cell receptor beta chains below come from one sample, sequenced in a study of CD8+CD57+ T cells in acquired aplastic anemia. Patients sequenced had flow cytometry evidence of CD8+CD57+ cell expansion. The study profiled TCR beta VDJ and CDR3 using genomic DNA as template. One entry per CDR3 protein, called by TCRdb with MiXCR from the reads. Of about 200,000 distinct CDR3 sequences in the sample, 55% to 65% are singletons; the top ten hold roughly 53%. The specimen was sorted CD4+, CD8+, or CD8+CD57+ T cells (not recorded which) from PBMCs. These receptors all stem from a human donor with aplastic anemia.

This chain connects TRBV25-1 to TRBJ2-5, with D perhaps TRBD1 (6 bases). Per the germline V gene, CDR1 is MGHDK and CDR2 is SYGVNS. V dropped 3 bases and J dropped 9 bases, with 23 bases sitting between them. The CDR3 runs 16 residues. The CDR3 DNA reads as TGTGCCAGCAGTGAGGGGGCTATCGTTTGGGGCGCGGCCCAGTACTTC. Residues: CASSEGAIVWGAAQYF.

This clonotype has more than one count but fewer than ten. V gene TRBV30 combines with J gene TRBJ2-1; D unresolved. Germline CDR1 reads GTSNPN; CDR2 reads SVGIG (reference sequence). Trimming took off 7 bases at V and 8 bases at J, with 15 bases between the two ends. CDR3 length: 12 residues. This CDR3 is CALEGRTHEQFF. CDR3 bases: TGTGCCTTAGAAGGCCGGACCCATGAGCAGTTCTTC.

V gene TRBV5-1 combines with J gene TRBJ1-2; maybe TRBD1 (5 bases). Trimming cost V 4 bases and J 1 base, with 14 bases left between them. There are 15 residues in the CDR3. In germline, CDR1 is SGHRS, CDR2 YFSETQ. CDR3 region: CASSVTGGDNYGYTF. In DNA, the CDR3 is TGCGCCAGCAGCGTAACGGGGGGGGATAACTATGGCTACACCTTC.

This chain connects TRBV20-1 to TRBJ2-3; D is uncertain. Germline V gene sequence: CDR1 DFQATT, CDR2 SNEGSKA (reference sequence). With 3 bases removed from V and 4 bases from J, the gap between germline ends came to 20 bases. This CDR3 comprises 16 residues. The CDR3 region has the DNA TGCAGTGCTAGGAGTTCCGGGCCGAGAAAGGCAGATACGCAGTATTTT. Translating it yields CSARSSGPRKADTQYF.

This clonotype was found many times. In nucleotides, the CDR3 is TGCGCCAGCAGCTTGTTGAATTTTGTGTCGAGGGGGCCCTACGAGCAGTACTTC. Translation gives CASSLLNFVSRGPYEQYF. J is TRBJ2-7 and V is TRBV5-1; 7 positions match TRBD1. Germline V gene data show CDR1 as SGHRS and CDR2 as YFSETQ. The V and J ends lost 1 base and 2 bases, in that order; junction bases with no gene match: 15. The CDR3 covers 18 residues. Complete variable domain (other parts from reference TRBV5-1 and TRBJ2-7): KAGVTQTPRYLIKTRGQQVTLSCSPISGHRSVSWYQQTPGQGLQFLFEYFSETQRNKGNFPGRFSGRQFSNSRSEMNVSTLELGDSALYLCASSLLNFVSRGPYEQYFGPGTRLTVT.

This CDR3 reads CSARVPTSTDTQYF. The CDR3 region has the DNA TGCAGTGCTAGAGTCCCAACTAGCACAGATACGCAGTATTTT. The gene calls are TRBV20-1 and TRBJ2-3; D is unresolved. The germline V and J ends were trimmed by 1 base and 0 bases, with 8 bases remaining between them. The CDR3 length is 14 residues. Germline V CDR1 and CDR2: DFQATT, SNEGSKA (reference sequence).

The chain recombines TRBV12-3 or TRBV12-4 with TRBJ2-1; D may be TRBD2 (6 bases). V lost 6 bases, J lost 5 bases, and 17 bases lay in between. The CDR3 spans 15 residues. CDR3: CASSLLPGLNNEQFF. CDR3 nucleotide sequence: TGTGCCAGCAGCTTACTTCCGGGACTCAACAATGAGCAGTTCTTC.

The gene calls are TRBV15 and TRBJ2-7; 10 bases fit TRBD1. The length of the CDR3 is 15 residues. V dropped 3 bases and J dropped 3; count of bases not matched to a gene: 5. Per germline, CDR1 LNHNV and CDR2 YYDKDF (reference sequence). The chain's CDR3 is CATSSVGTGDYEQYF. The DNA for the CDR3 is TGTGCCACCAGCAGCGTAGGGACAGGGGACTACGAGCAGTACTTC.

J is TRBJ1-6 and V is TRBV7-6, with 9 bases identical to TRBD1. This CDR3 is 15 amino acids long. V dropped 5 bases and J dropped 7; count of bases not matched to a gene: 6. Germline values: CDR1 SGHVS, CDR2 FNYEAQ. In DNA form, the CDR3 reads TGTGCCAGCAGCCCTGAGACAGGGGGAAATTCACCCCTCCACTTT. Its protein is CASSPETGGNSPLHF. Complete variable domain (other parts from reference TRBV7-6 and TRBJ1-6): GAGVSQSPRYKVTKRGQDVALRCDPISGHVSLYWYRQALGQGPEFLTYFNYEAQQDKSGLPNDRFSAERPEGSISTLTIQRTEQRDSAMYRCASSPETGGNSPLHFGNGTRLTVT.